The 30 T cell receptor beta chains below come from one sample, sequenced in a study of blood T cell repertoires in COVID-19. The protocol was immunoSEQ multiplex PCR, while the TCRdb copy is restricted to in-frame clones and leaves out a portion. Found here are 350,000 to 450,000 clones, 91% of them singletons; the top ten hold around 0.86%. Sequencing used PBMCs or T cells enriched from blood (not recorded which). Receptors were obtained from a woman aged 40 to 49 who had been exposed to COVID-19.

The chain recombines TRBV5-1 with TRBJ2-5; a weak D match, TRBD1 (6 bases). Trimming stripped 9 bases from V and 2 bases from J, with 11 bases between. There are 12 residues in the CDR3. Looked up from germline, CDR1 is SGHRS and CDR2 is YFSETQ. CDR3 sequence reads: CATTDSQETQYF. The CDR3 nucleotides read TGCGCCACCACGGACAGTCAAGAGACCCAGTACTTC. The full variable domain, in which reference TRBV5-1 and TRBJ2-5 provide the parts outside the CDR3, is KAGVTQTPRYLIKTRGQQVTLSCSPISGHRSVSWYQQTPGQGLQFLFEYFSETQRNKGNFPGRFSGRQFSNSRSEMNVSTLELGDSALYLCATTDSQETQYFGPGTRLLVL.

The rearrangement joins TRBV19 to TRBJ1-2; D is uncertain. The CDR3 has 15 amino acids. The germline gives CDR1 LNHDA, CDR2 SQIVND (reference sequence). V shed 1 base and J shed 2 bases, with 11 bases lying between them. CDR3 DNA: TGTGCCAGTAGTATAGGGATCGGGGAAAACTATGGCTACACCTTC. Translation: CASSIGIGENYGYTF. Using reference TRBV19 and TRBJ1-2 for the parts outside the CDR3, the full variable domain is DGGITQSPKYLFRKEGQNVTLSCEQNLNHDAMYWYRQDPGQGLRLIYYSQIVNDFQKGDIAEGYSVSREKKESFPLTVTSAQKNPTAFYLCASSIGIGENYGYTFGSGTRLTVV.

The sample holds one count of this clone. This chain links TRBV19 with TRBJ2-1, with D possibly TRBD1 on 5 matching bases. The CDR3 sequence is 15 residues long. Deletions cut 5 bases from V and 2 bases from J, with 13 bases between. Per the germline V gene, CDR1 is LNHDA and CDR2 is SQIVND (reference sequence). As DNA, the CDR3 is TGTGCCAGTAGTTCAACAGGAATTGCCTACAATGAGCAGTTCTTC. Amino acid sequence: CASSSTGIAYNEQFF.

This clone was picked up a small number of times. The chain carries TRBV7-9 and TRBJ1-2, with 7 bases that match TRBD1. The CDR3 consists of 15 residues. V shed 1 base, J shed 8 bases, and the junction held 10 bases outside the gene matches. Germline CDR1 and CDR2: SEHNR and FQNEAQ (reference sequence). The CDR3 DNA follows: TGTGCCAGCAGCTTAGGTGGAGGGGGCTCTAGAGGCTACACCTTC. Translation gives CASSLGGGGSRGYTF.

The gene calls are TRBV2 and TRBJ1-1; 9 positions match TRBD1. Looked up from germline, CDR1 is SNHLY and CDR2 is FYNNEI. Unmatched junction bases numbered 4, after V lost 4 bases and J lost 7 bases. The CDR3 runs to 13 residues. The CDR3 coding sequence is TGTGCCAGCAGTGCACAGGGGGCTGGTGAAGCTTTCTTT. Translation gives CASSAQGAGEAFF.

The chain is built from TRBV6-4 and TRBJ1-2; D remains unclear. Per germline, CDR1 MRHNA and CDR2 SNTAGT. V was pared by 2 bases and J by 1 base, with 5 bases between. This CDR3 is 13 amino acids long. For the CDR3, the DNA is TGTGCCAGCAGTGACGGCGGTAACTATGGCTACACCTTC. Its translation is CASSDGGNYGYTF.

This chain connects TRBV15 to TRBJ2-7; D ambiguous. The CDR3 is made up of 15 amino acids. Germline values: CDR1 LNHNV, CDR2 YYDKDF (reference sequence). The V end was cut by 5 bases, the J end by 0 bases, with 14 bases between. CDR3 loop: CATSPGGSLSYEQYF. The DNA for the CDR3 is TGTGCCACCAGCCCCGGCGGATCGCTCTCCTACGAGCAGTACTTC.

V usage is TRBV11-3 and J usage is TRBJ2-1, with 7 positions matching TRBD2. The V and J ends lost 4 bases and 7 bases, in that order; junction bases with no gene match: 13. CDR1 and CDR2 from the germline V gene are SGHNT and YENEEA. The CDR3 contains 16 residues. The CDR3 DNA sequence: TGTGCCAGCAGCTCGTATAGTCCCTTGGGGGGGAATGAGCAGTTCTTC. It yields the protein CASSSYSPLGGNEQFF.

The genes are TRBV19 and TRBJ1-2; D is possibly TRBD1 (5 bases). V dropped 5 bases and J dropped 1 base, with 8 bases sitting between them. The CDR3 has 13 residues. Germline loops: CDR1 LNHDA, CDR2 SQIVND (reference sequence). CDR3 sequence (DNA): TGTGCCAGTAGTTCCGACAGTAACTATGGCTACACCTTC. It yields the protein CASSSDSNYGYTF.

The gene calls are TRBV19 and TRBJ2-1; 10 bases map to TRBD1. The CDR3 extends over 16 amino acids. J lost 9 bases, V lost 1 base, and 9 bases had no gene match. Germline CDR1 is LNHDA and CDR2 is SQIVND (reference sequence). The chain's CDR3 is CASSIGDRGRRVEQFF. In nucleotides, the CDR3 is TGTGCCAGTAGTATAGGAGACAGGGGGCGGAGGGTTGAGCAGTTCTTC.

This clone has only one observation. The rearrangement links TRBV4-1 to TRBJ1-6; 7 bases are shared with TRBD1. Germline CDR1 is MGHRA and CDR2 is YSYEKL. CDR3 length: 14 amino acids. After removal of 5 bases from V and 7 bases from J, the junction contained 5 bases not matched to a gene. CDR3 protein: CASSGQGGNSPLHF. The CDR3 bases are TGCGCCAGCAGCGGTCAGGGGGGAAATTCACCCCTCCACTTT.

The chain couples TRBV11-3 to TRBJ2-2; TRBD2 aligns across 10 bases. The CDR3 loop spans 19 amino acids. Germline loops: CDR1 SGHNT, CDR2 YENEEA. The V gene end was trimmed by 0 bases and the J gene end by 2 bases; junction bases not matched to a gene: 9. CDR3 amino acids: CASSLDKRLAGFNTGELFF. The CDR3 DNA is TGTGCCAGCAGCTTAGACAAACGACTAGCGGGCTTTAACACCGGGGAGCTGTTTTTT.

The rearrangement joins TRBV7-2 to TRBJ2-7; TRBD1 matches 7 bases. With V trimmed by 5 bases and J by 3 bases, 7 bases remained unmatched. This CDR3 is built from 14 residues. Germline V CDR1 and CDR2: SGHTA, FQGNSA. The CDR3 is CASSARQGVYEQYF. CDR3 bases: TGTGCCAGCAGCGCCCGACAGGGAGTCTACGAGCAGTACTTC.

The rearrangement links TRBV15 to TRBJ2-7; 10 nucleotides match TRBD1. The germline gives CDR1 LNHNV, CDR2 YYDKDF (reference sequence). This CDR3 contains 15 residues. The J segment lost 2 bases and the V segment lost 3 bases, leaving 4 bases of the junction unmatched. This CDR3 is CATSRDRGTAYEQYF. The CDR3 DNA reads as TGTGCCACCAGCAGGGACAGGGGGACTGCCTACGAGCAGTACTTC.

This clone was picked up a small number of times. The rearrangement joins TRBV9 to TRBJ1-6; D is ambiguous. Germline V CDR1 and CDR2: SGDLS, YYNGEE. Trimming stripped 1 base from V and 7 bases from J, with 6 bases between. The CDR3 totals 13 residues. CDR3 nucleotides: TGTGCCAGCAGCGTAACCGGGAATTCACCCCTCCACTTT. Translation: CASSVTGNSPLHF.

This clone was counted between two and nine times. The chain joins TRBV23-1 to TRBJ2-7; TRBD1 aligns across 8 bases. TRBV23-1 is flagged as an ORF with uncertain function. CDR3 length: 15 amino acids. J was trimmed by 1 base and V by 3 bases; bases with no gene match: 5. CDR3 sequence: CASSQDRDKSYEQYF. The CDR3 nucleotides are TGCGCCAGCAGTCAGGACAGGGACAAATCCTACGAGCAGTACTTC.

The chain joins TRBV4-1 to TRBJ1-5; a possible D gene is TRBD1 (5 bases). CDR1 is MGHRA and CDR2 is YSYEKL in the germline V gene. V lost 1 base and J 2 bases, leaving 15 bases between the germline ends. This CDR3 has 17 residues. The CDR3 here is CASSQVGRVRGNQPQHF. The CDR3 bases are TGCGCCAGCAGCCAAGTGGGCAGGGTCAGAGGCAATCAGCCCCAGCATTTT.

The V and J genes are TRBV18 and TRBJ1-1, with a possible D match to TRBD1 (5 bases). Germline CDR1 reads KGHSH; CDR2 reads LQKENI. The CDR3 loop spans 17 amino acids. Trimming stripped 3 bases from V and 1 base from J, with 18 bases between. CDR3: CASSPPLGVGRNTEAFF. The CDR3 nucleotides are TGTGCCAGCTCACCTCCGTTAGGGGTCGGAAGGAACACTGAAGCTTTCTTT.

The chain uses TRBV6-5 and TRBJ1-1; 7 bases fit TRBD1. V was clipped by 6 bases and J by 2 bases; unmatched bases: 6. The CDR3 runs to 14 residues. Looked up from germline, CDR1 is MNHEY and CDR2 is SVGAGI. As DNA, the CDR3 is TGTGCCAGCAGCTGGGACAGCGGTAACACTGAAGCTTTCTTT. It encodes CASSWDSGNTEAFF.

Details on this clone: In this CDR3 the conserved last residue, phenylalanine or tryptophan, is missing, so a read error is likely. It is unclear where the CDR3 begins or ends on the DNA, so no DNA is shown, and the CDR3 is as TCRdb lists it. This chain links TRBV5-8 with TRBJ2-7; the table gives TRBD1 as D, unverified against the DNA. The V gene's germline CDR1 is SGHTS and CDR2 YDEGEE. A total of 10 residues make up the CDR3, ends included. CDR3: CASSLQGIWL.

V gene TRBV27 combines with J gene TRBJ1-2, with D uncertain. Germline V gene sequence: CDR1 MNHEY, CDR2 SMNVEV (reference sequence). This CDR3 region has 17 residues. Deletions cut 7 bases from V and 2 bases from J, with 23 bases between. CDR3 sequence (DNA): TGTGCCAGCACCCCGGGAAACAGCGCCGTAAACAACTATGGCTACACCTTC. This sequence encodes CASTPGNSAVNNYGYTF.

V usage is TRBV19 and J usage is TRBJ2-5; 11 nucleotides align to TRBD2. There are 14 residues in the CDR3. Per the germline V gene, CDR1 is LNHDA and CDR2 is SQIVND (reference sequence). J lost 5 bases, V lost 7 bases, and 6 bases had no gene match. CDR3 sequence (DNA): TGTGCCAGTAAAACTAGCGGGAGTAAGGAGACCCAGTACTTC. Protein sequence: CASKTSGSKETQYF.

The chain uses TRBV15 and TRBJ2-1; a possible D gene is TRBD2 (5 bases). The CDR3 is 15 amino acids. Germline V CDR1 and CDR2: LNHNV, YYDKDF (reference sequence). Between the trimmed V and J ends, which lost 5 bases and 7 bases, there was a span of 18 bases. The CDR3, as DNA: TGTGCCACCAGCCCAAAGGAACTAGTTTATAATGAGCAGTTCTTC. Translated, it gives CATSPKELVYNEQFF.

The V gene is TRBV2, the J gene TRBJ2-6; 9 bases are a match to TRBD1. Unmatched junction bases numbered 9, after V lost 11 bases and J lost 1 base. Germline assignment: CDR1 SNHLY and CDR2 FYNNEI. The CDR3 is 16 residues long. CDR3 nucleotides: TGTGCCGGAGCAAGGGACAGGGATTCTGGGGCCAACGTCCTGACTTTC. As protein: CAGARDRDSGANVLTF. Looking up the rest from reference TRBV2 and TRBJ2-6 gives the full variable domain: EPEVTQTPSHQVTQMGQEVILRCVPISNHLYFYWYRQILGQKVEFLVSFYNNEISEKSEIFDDQFSVERPDGSNFTLKIRSTKLEDSAMYFCAGARDRDSGANVLTFGAGSRLTVL.

Only one count was recorded for this clone. V is TRBV3-1 (or the pseudogene TRBV3-2) and J is TRBJ1-1, with 8 nucleotides matching TRBD1. J lost 4 bases, V lost 6 bases, and 7 bases had no gene match. The V gene's germline CDR1 is LGHDT and CDR2 YNNKEL (reference sequence). The CDR3 runs to 14 residues. In DNA, the CDR3 is TGTGCCAGCAGTAAGACAGGGGATTTCACTGAAGCTTTCTTT. This codes for CASSKTGDFTEAFF.

The CDR3 loop reads CASSFRSGGLGETQYF. The CDR3 nucleotides are TGTGCCAGCAGCTTTCGCAGCGGGGGGCTTGGAGAGACCCAGTACTTC. V and J are TRBV7-3 and TRBJ2-5, with 9 bases matching TRBD2. The CDR3 runs to 16 residues. V gave up 3 bases and J gave up 4 bases; unmatched junction bases: 9. Germline CDR1 is SGHTA and CDR2 is FQGTGA. The variable domain in full, completed from reference TRBV7-3 and TRBJ2-5, reads GAGVSQTPSNKVTEKGKYVELRCDPISGHTALYWYRQSLGQGPEFLIYFQGTGAADDSGLPNDRFFAVRPEGSVSTLKIQRTERGDSAVYLCASSFRSGGLGETQYFGPGTRLLVL.

The rearrangement joins TRBV7-9 to TRBJ2-7; TRBD1 matches at 11 bases. Germline CDR1 is SEHNR and CDR2 is FQNEAQ (reference sequence). The ends lost 4 bases at V and 6 bases at J; junction bases unmatched: 5. CDR3 size: 14 residues. CDR3 sequence (DNA): TGTGCCAGCAGCTCCGGACAGGGGGCGAGCGAGCAGTACTTC. It translates to CASSSGQGASEQYF. The full variable domain, its missing parts supplied by reference TRBV7-9 and TRBJ2-7, is DTGVSQNPRHKITKRGQNVTFRCDPISEHNRLYWYRQTLGQGPEFLTYFQNEAQLEKSRLLSDRFSAERPKGSFSTLEIQRTEQGDSAMYLCASSSGQGASEQYFGPGTRLTVT.

V usage is TRBV5-1 and J usage is TRBJ1-4, with no clear D. Trimming stripped 5 bases from V and 0 bases from J, with 14 bases between. The CDR3 has 16 residues. Germline CDR1 is SGHRS and CDR2 is YFSETQ. The CDR3 sequence is CASSTLRGATNEKLFF. Written as DNA, the CDR3 is TGCGCCAGCAGTACGCTACGGGGAGCAACTAATGAAAAACTGTTTTTT.

V usage is TRBV30 and J usage is TRBJ1-5; D possibly corresponds to TRBD1 (5 bases). This CDR3 region has 15 residues. Deletions cut 3 bases from V and 6 bases from J, with 18 bases between. Per germline, CDR1 GTSNPN and CDR2 SVGIG (reference sequence). The CDR3 nucleotides are TGTGCCTGGAGCCCAGGTAGGGTCCAGGGTCAGCCCCAGCATTTT. Translation: CAWSPGRVQGQPQHF. The full variable domain, its missing parts supplied by reference TRBV30 and TRBJ1-5, is SQTIHQWPATLVQPVGSPLSLECTVEGTSNPNLYWYRQAAGRGLQLLFYSVGIGQISSEVPQNLSASRPQDRQFILSSKKLLLSDSGFYLCAWSPGRVQGQPQHFGDGTRLSIL.

Details on this clone: The same CDR3 is also encoded by other DNA sequences in this sample. The chain carries TRBV2 and TRBJ1-1; D remains unclear. This CDR3 spans 13 amino acids. Trimming pared 5 bases from V and 5 bases from J, leaving 12 bases between. Germline V lookup: CDR1 SNHLY, CDR2 FYNNEI. CDR3 protein: CASSYRGSTEAFF. The CDR3 DNA sequence: TGTGCCAGCAGTTATCGTGGGAGTACTGAAGCTTTCTTT.